The rows below give T cell receptor beta chains drawn from one sample of a study of CD8 T cells in Susac syndrome. TCRdb reprocessed the immunoSEQ multiplex PCR reads with MiXCR, giving one entry per CDR3 protein. The sample holds 150,000 or so distinct CDR3 sequences; around 96% are singletons and the top ten take 0.15% to 0.2%. Sequencing input: CD4+ T cells from PBMCs. The origin of the receptors is a human donor with Susac syndrome. CDR3s leave out the opening cysteine and the closing phenylalanine or tryptophan. Each record gives: V gene, J gene, CDR3 protein.

v_gene: TRBV29-1; j_gene: TRBJ2-6; CDR3aa: SANLRTSGANVLT
v_gene: TRBV5-4; j_gene: TRBJ1-2; CDR3aa: ASSKRTGADGYT
v_gene: TRBV5-4; j_gene: TRBJ2-3; CDR3aa: ASSLDTVDTQY
v_gene: TRBV6-5; j_gene: TRBJ1-5; CDR3aa: ASSHGGDQPQH
v_gene: TRBV5-4; j_gene: TRBJ2-2; CDR3aa: ASSPKHSSNTGELF
v_gene: TRBV15; j_gene: TRBJ2-1; CDR3aa: ATSRDRGNYNEQF
v_gene: TRBV9; j_gene: TRBJ2-5; CDR3aa: ASKPRETQY
v_gene: TRBV9; j_gene: TRBJ1-6; CDR3aa: ASSVGQPTNSPLH
v_gene: TRBV18; j_gene: TRBJ2-7; CDR3aa: ASSPSTGAYEQY
v_gene: TRBV18; j_gene: TRBJ2-1; CDR3aa: ASSRLAGADNEQF
v_gene: TRBV9; j_gene: TRBJ2-1; CDR3aa: ASSARFLAGGWNEQF
v_gene: TRBV5-4; j_gene: TRBJ1-6; CDR3aa: ASSSPGQGKSGNSPLH
v_gene: TRBV20-1; j_gene: TRBJ2-7; CDR3aa: SATGQVLSYEQY
v_gene: TRBV12-3/TRBV12-4; j_gene: TRBJ1-1; CDR3aa: ASSLPHRVNTEAF
v_gene: TRBV9; j_gene: TRBJ2-7; CDR3aa: ASSVRGTSGDYEQY
v_gene: TRBV4-1; j_gene: TRBJ2-5; CDR3aa: ASSRARLGQETQY
v_gene: TRBV15; j_gene: TRBJ2-7; CDR3aa: ATSSGGSFYEQY
v_gene: TRBV18; j_gene: TRBJ1-2; CDR3aa: ASSPQENYGYT
v_gene: TRBV18; j_gene: TRBJ2-7; CDR3aa: ASSPDRVYEQY
v_gene: TRBV6-2/TRBV6-3; j_gene: TRBJ1-6; CDR3aa: ASSRGTNNSPLH
v_gene: TRBV15; j_gene: TRBJ1-2; CDR3aa: ATSGSWDGYGYT
v_gene: TRBV7-5; j_gene: TRBJ2-7; CDR3aa: ISVSEAAWGVNYEQY
v_gene: TRBV18; j_gene: TRBJ1-1; CDR3aa: ASSIDRDGTEAF
v_gene: TRBV29-1; j_gene: TRBJ2-1; CDR3aa: SGGTVYEQF
v_gene: TRBV2; j_gene: TRBJ2-1; CDR3aa: ARTLAGGVNEQF